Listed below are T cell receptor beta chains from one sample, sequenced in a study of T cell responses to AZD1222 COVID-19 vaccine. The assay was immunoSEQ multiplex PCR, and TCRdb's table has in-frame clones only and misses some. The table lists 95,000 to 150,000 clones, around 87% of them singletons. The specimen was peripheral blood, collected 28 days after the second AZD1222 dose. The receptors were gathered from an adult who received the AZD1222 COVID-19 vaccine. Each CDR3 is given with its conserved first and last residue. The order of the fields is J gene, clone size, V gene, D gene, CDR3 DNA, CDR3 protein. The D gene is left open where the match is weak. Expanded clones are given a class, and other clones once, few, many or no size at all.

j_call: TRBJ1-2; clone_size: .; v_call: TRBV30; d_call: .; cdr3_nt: TGTGCCTGGACCGAAGGGGACCCCTATGGCTACACCTTC; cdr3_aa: CAWTEGDPYGYTF
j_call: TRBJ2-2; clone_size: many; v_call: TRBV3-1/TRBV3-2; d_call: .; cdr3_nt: TGTGCCAGCCAGACTAGGAACACCGGGGAGCTGTTTTTT; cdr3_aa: CASQTRNTGELFF
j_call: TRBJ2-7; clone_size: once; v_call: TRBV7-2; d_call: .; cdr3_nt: TGTGCCAGCAGCTTATTCGGGGGAGACGCCTCCGAGCAGTACTTC; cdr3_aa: CASSLFGGDASEQYF
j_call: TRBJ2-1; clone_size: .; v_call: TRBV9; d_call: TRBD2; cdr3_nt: TGTGCCAGCAGCGTAGGTAGTAGCGGGGGGACATTCGATGAGCAGTTCTTC; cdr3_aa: CASSVGSSGGTFDEQFF
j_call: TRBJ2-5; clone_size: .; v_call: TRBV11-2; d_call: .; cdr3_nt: TGTGCCAGCAGCTTAGCAGCCGGCGTGCGGACCCCAGAGACCCAGTACTTC; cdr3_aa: CASSLAAGVRTPETQYF
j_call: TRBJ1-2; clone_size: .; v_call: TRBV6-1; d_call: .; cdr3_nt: TGTGCCAGCAGTGAAGCGCTGGGGGTTAACTATGGCTACACCTTC; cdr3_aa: CASSEALGVNYGYTF
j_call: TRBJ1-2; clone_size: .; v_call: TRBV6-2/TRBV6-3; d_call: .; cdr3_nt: TGTGCCAGCAGCCAACCCAGTGGGCAGCGTGGCTACACCTTC; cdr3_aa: CASSQPSGQRGYTF
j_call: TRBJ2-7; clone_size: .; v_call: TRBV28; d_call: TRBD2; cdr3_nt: TGTGCCAGCAGTTCTCGAGCGGGGGGGAGGAACGAGCAGTACTTC; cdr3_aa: CASSSRAGGRNEQYF
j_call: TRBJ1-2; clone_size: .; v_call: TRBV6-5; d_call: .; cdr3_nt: TGTGCCAGCACCCTCCCGGGGACGGGTGGCTACACCTTC; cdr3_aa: CASTLPGTGGYTF
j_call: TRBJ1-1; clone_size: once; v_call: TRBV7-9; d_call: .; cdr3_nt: TGTGCCAGCAGCTTATTGTCAGGTCGGAACACTGAAGCTTTCTTT; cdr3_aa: CASSLLSGRNTEAFF
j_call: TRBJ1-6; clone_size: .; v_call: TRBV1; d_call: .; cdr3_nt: TGCACCAGCAGCCAAGCCCAAGGGGGCGCCCTCCACTTT; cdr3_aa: CTSSQAQGGALHF
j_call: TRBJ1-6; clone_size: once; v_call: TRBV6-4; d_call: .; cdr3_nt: TGTGCCAGCAGTGAATACGGGACATACTATAATTCACCCCTCCACTTT; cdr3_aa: CASSEYGTYYNSPLHF
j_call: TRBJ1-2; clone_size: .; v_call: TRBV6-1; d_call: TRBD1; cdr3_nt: TGTGCCAGCAGTGTAGGGACAGGGGCGCCGGGGGTATATGGCTACACCTTC; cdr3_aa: CASSVGTGAPGVYGYTF
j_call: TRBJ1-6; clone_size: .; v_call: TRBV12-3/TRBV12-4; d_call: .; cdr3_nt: TGTGCCAGCAGACAGGAGGGGAATTCACCCCTCCACTTT; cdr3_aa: CASRQEGNSPLHF
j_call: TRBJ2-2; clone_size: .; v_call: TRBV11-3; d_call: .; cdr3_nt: TGTGCCAGCAGCTTAGTATACGGGGGAGAGAGCACCGGGGAGCTGTTTTTT; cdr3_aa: CASSLVYGGESTGELFF
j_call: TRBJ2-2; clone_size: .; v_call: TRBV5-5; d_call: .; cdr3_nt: TGTGCCAGCAGCCCTATGGGACGGTTAAACACCGGGGAGCTGTTTTTT; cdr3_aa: CASSPMGRLNTGELFF
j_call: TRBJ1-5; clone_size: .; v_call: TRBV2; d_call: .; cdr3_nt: TGTGCCAGCGGATTGGGCGGAACCAATCAGCCCCAGCATTTT; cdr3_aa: CASGLGGTNQPQHF
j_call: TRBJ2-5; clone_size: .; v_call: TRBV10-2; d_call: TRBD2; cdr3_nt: TGCGCCAGCAGGAGCTCGAGCGGGGGGGGAGAGACCCAGTACTTC; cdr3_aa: CASRSSSGGGETQYF
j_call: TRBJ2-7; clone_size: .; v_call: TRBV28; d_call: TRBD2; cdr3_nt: TGTGCCAGCAGTTTAGCCCTAACGGCTAGCGGGGGCCAATTCTCCTACGAGCAGTACTTC; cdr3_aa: CASSLALTASGGQFSYEQYF
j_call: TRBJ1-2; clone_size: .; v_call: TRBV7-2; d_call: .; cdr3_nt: TGTGCCAGCAGCTTAGGGGGGGCTGGTTATGGCTACACCTTC; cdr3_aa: CASSLGGAGYGYTF
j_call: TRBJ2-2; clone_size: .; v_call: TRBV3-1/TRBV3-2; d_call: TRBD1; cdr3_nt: TGTGCCAGCCTACAGGGGGCCAGCGGGGAGCTGTTTTTT; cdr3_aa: CASLQGASGELFF
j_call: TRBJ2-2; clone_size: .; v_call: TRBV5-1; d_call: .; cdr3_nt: TGCGCCAGCAGCTTGGATGAAACCGGGGAGCTGTTTTTT; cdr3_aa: CASSLDETGELFF
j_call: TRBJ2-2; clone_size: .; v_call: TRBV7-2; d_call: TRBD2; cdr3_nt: TGTGCCAGCAGCACGCGGACTAGCGGGGGAGCCGGGGAGCTGTTTTTT; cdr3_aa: CASSTRTSGGAGELFF
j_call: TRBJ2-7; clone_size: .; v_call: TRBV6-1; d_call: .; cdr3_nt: TGTGCCAGCAGTGAAGCGTGGGCGGTACCCTACGAGCAGTACTTC; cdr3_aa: CASSEAWAVPYEQYF
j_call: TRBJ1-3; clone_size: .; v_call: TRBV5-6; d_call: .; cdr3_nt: TGTGCCAGCAGTCAGGCAGAGAACTCTGGAAACACCATATATTTT; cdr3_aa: CASSQAENSGNTIYF
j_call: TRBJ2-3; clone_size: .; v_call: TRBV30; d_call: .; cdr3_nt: TGTGCCTGGATATCGGCCACTACGCAGTATTTT; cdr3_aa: CAWISATTQYF
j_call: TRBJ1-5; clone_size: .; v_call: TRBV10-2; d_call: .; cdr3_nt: TGCGCCAGCAGTGTAGGTAATCAGCCCCAGCATTTT; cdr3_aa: CASSVGNQPQHF
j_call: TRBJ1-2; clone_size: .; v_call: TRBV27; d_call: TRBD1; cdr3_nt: TGTGCCAGCAGTCCACAGGGGAGGAATGGCTACACCTTC; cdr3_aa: CASSPQGRNGYTF
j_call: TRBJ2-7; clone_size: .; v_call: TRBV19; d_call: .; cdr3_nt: TGTGCCAGTAGGGGCAGTAGCTCCTACGAGCAGTACTTC; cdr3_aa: CASRGSSSYEQYF
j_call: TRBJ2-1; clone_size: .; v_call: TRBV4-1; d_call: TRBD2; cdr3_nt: TGCGCCAGCAGCCAAGATAGCGGGGGGGCCAATGAGCAGTTCTTC; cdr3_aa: CASSQDSGGANEQFF
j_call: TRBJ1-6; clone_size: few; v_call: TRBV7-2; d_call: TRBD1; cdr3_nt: TGTGCCAGCAGCCGTAGGATGACAGGGGAGTATTCACCCCTCCACTTT; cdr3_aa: CASSRRMTGEYSPLHF
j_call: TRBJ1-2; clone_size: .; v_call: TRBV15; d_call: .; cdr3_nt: TGTGCCACCAGCAGACAGGCTAACTATGGCTACACCTTC; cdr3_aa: CATSRQANYGYTF
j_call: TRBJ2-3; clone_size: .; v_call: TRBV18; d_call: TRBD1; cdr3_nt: TGTGCCAGCTCTCGAGACAGGGAGGATACGCAGTATTTT; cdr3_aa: CASSRDREDTQYF
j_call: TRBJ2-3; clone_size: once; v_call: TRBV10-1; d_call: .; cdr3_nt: TGCGCCAGCAGTGAGTTGGCTTCTAGCACAGATACGCAGTATTTT; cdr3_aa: CASSELASSTDTQYF
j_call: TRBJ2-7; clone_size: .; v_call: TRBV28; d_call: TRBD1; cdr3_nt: TGTGCCAGCAGTCCACGAAAGGGACAGGGAGACGAGCAGTACTTC; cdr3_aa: CASSPRKGQGDEQYF
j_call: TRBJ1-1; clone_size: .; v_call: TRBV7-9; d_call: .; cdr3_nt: TGTGCCGGCGGGGGGCATGAAGCTTTCTTT; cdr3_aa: CAGGGHEAFF
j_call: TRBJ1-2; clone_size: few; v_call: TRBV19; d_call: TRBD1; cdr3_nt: TGTGCCAGTAGTATAGATCTAACGACAGGGGGCACCTGGGGCTACACCTTC; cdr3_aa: CASSIDLTTGGTWGYTF
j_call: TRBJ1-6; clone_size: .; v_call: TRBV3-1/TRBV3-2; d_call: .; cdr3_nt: TGTGCCAGCAGCCAAGATCTGGGGAATTCACCCCTCCACTTT; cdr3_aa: CASSQDLGNSPLHF
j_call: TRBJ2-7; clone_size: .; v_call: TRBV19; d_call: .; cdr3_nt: TGTGCCAGTAGTGGGGAGCCTTACGAGCAGTACTTC; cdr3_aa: CASSGEPYEQYF
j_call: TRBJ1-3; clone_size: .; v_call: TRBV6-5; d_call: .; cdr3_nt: TGTGCCAGCGGAGGATCTGGAAACACCATATATTTT; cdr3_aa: CASGGSGNTIYF
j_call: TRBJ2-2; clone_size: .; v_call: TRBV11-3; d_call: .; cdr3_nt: TGTGCCAGCAGCTTAAAAGGGGAGCTGTTTTTT; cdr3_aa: CASSLKGELFF
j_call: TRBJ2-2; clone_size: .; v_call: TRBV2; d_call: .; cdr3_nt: TGTGCCAGCAGTGAAGGGGGCGACACCGGGGAGCTGTTTTTT; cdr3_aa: CASSEGGDTGELFF
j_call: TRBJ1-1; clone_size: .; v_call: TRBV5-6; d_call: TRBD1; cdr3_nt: TGTGCCAGCAGCTTTAGACAGGGTGGGACTGAAGCTTTCTTT; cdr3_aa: CASSFRQGGTEAFF
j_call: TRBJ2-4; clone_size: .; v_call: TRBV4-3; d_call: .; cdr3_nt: TGCGCCAGCAGCCAATCCGTGGGGGCTTTGGACATTCAGTACTTC; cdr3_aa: CASSQSVGALDIQYF
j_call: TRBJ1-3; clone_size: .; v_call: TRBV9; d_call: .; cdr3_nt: TGTGCCAGCAGCGTAGCTACAAGTTCTGGAAACACCATATATTTT; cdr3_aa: CASSVATSSGNTIYF
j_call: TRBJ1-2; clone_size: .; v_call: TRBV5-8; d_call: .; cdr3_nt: TGTGCCAGTGTACATAGGTTGGACTATGGCTACACCTTC; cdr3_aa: CASVHRLDYGYTF
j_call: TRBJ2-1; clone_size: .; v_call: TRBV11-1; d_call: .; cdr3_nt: TGTGCCAGCAGCCCGCAGGGAAATGAGCAGTTCTTC; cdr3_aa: CASSPQGNEQFF
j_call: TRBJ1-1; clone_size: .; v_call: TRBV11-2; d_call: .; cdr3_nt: TGTGCCAGCAGCCCACACCCGAACACTGAAGCTTTCTTT; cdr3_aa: CASSPHPNTEAFF
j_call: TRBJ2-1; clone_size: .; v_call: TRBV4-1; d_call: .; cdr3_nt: TGCGCCAGCAGCGGGGAGAGTACAATTGATGAGCAGTTCTTC; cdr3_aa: CASSGESTIDEQFF
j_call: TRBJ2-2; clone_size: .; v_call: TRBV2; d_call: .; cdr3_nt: TGTGCCAGCAGCGATCCGAACACCGGGGAGCTGTTTTTT; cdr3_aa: CASSDPNTGELFF
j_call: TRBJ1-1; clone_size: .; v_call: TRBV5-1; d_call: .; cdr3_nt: TGCGCCAGCAGCTTGGGGCTCGGGGTCACTGAAGCTTTCTTT; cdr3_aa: CASSLGLGVTEAFF
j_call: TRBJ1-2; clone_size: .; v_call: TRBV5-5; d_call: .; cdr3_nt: TGTGCCAGCAGCTTGGAAGTGACGATAAACTATGGCTACACCTTC; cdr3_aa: CASSLEVTINYGYTF
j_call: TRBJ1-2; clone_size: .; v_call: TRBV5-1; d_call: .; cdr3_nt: TGCGCCAGCAGCTTGGATCGGGACGGCTACACCTTC; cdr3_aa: CASSLDRDGYTF
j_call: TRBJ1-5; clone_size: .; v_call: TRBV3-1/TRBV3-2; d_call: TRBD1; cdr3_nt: TGTGCCAGCAGCAGGACAGGGAATCAGCCCCAGCATTTT; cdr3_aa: CASSRTGNQPQHF
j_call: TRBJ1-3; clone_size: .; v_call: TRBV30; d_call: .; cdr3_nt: TGTGCCTGGAGCTCGAGGGGCGACACCATATATTTT; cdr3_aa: CAWSSRGDTIYF
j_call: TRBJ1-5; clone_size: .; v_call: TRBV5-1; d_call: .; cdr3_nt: TGCGCCAGCAGCAGGGACGGAAATCAGCCCCAGCATTTT; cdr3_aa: CASSRDGNQPQHF
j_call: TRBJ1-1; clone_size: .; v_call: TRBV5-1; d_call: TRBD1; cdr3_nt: TGCGCCAGCAGCTTGGGGGGGACAGTGAACACTGAAGCTTTCTTT; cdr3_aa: CASSLGGTVNTEAFF
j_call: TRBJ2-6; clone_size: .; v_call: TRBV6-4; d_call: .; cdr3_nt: TGTGCCAGCAGTGAAGACACCTCTGGGGCCAACGTCCTGACTTTC; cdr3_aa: CASSEDTSGANVLTF
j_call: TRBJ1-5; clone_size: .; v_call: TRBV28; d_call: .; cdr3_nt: TGTGCCAGCAGTTTAGGGGCAGGGTTTAGGCAGCCCCAGCATTTT; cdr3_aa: CASSLGAGFRQPQHF
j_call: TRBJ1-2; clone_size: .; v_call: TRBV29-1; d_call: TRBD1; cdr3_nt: TGCAGCGTAACGACCGGGACAGCCTATGGCTACACCTTC; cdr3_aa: CSVTTGTAYGYTF